This T cell receptor beta chain was sequenced during a study of T cell clonotyping in hematopoietic cell transplantation. Study-wide results and limits: Pathologically expanded recipient clonotypes increased progressively from day 30 to day 180 as diversity fell. At the given depth, recipient repertoires were over 97% de novo clonotypes.

Germline CDR1 and CDR2: GTSNPN and SVGIG (reference sequence). This CDR3 contains 15 residues. V gave up 1 base and J gave up 5 bases, with 12 bases separating them. Recipient blood drawn about 28 days pretransplant and days 30, 100, 180 after. Sequencing used immunoSEQ multiplex PCR; TCRdb keeps in-frame clones, though not all of them. The table records 6,500 to 7,000 clones, 37% of them present only once. In the case of this clone: Its target is unknown.

Sequenced material: peripheral blood mononuclear cells, taken 30 days after allogeneic stem cell transplant. This receptor was identified in a female patient aged 60 or older who had an allogeneic stem cell transplant, so the T cells may come from the graft donor. Some clones in this sample may be carry-over from other donors' samples. The rearrangement links TRBV30 to TRBJ1-6, with a weak D call TRBD1 (5 bases). CDR3 nucleotide sequence: TGTGCCTGGAGTGGACCTCAGGGCAATAATTCACCCCTCCACTTT. Its translation: CAWSGPQGNNSPLHF.